A single sample gave rise to the 25 T cell receptor beta chains below, sequenced in a study of control samples from healthy donors and cancer patients. Assay used: immunoSEQ multiplex PCR; TCRdb lists only in-frame clones, some missing. The sample lists under 200,000 clones, nearly 96% seen once, with around 0.92% in the top ten. What was sequenced was blood. Receptor source: a woman under 40 in good health.

The CDR3 coding sequence is TGCGCCAGCAGAACAGGGACTCAAGAGACCCAGTACTTC. Its protein product is CASRTGTQETQYF. The chain couples TRBV5-1 to TRBJ2-5; D assignment may be TRBD1 or TRBD2 (6 bases each). The CDR3 is made up of 13 amino acids. The V end lost 5 bases, the J end lost 2 bases, and 10 bases lay between the germline ends. Germline V gene lookup returns CDR1 SGHRS and CDR2 YFSETQ. Full variable domain (missing parts from reference TRBV5-1 and TRBJ2-5): KAGVTQTPRYLIKTRGQQVTLSCSPISGHRSVSWYQQTPGQGLQFLFEYFSETQRNKGNFPGRFSGRQFSNSRSEMNVSTLELGDSALYLCASRTGTQETQYFGPGTRLLVL.

CDR3: CASSLGSGSPLHF. The CDR3 nucleotides read TGTGCCAGCAGTTTAGGTTCGGGCTCACCCCTCCACTTT. J is TRBJ1-6 and V is TRBV27; D gene ambiguous. V lost 2 bases to trimming and J lost 10 bases, with 9 bases between them. Germline CDR1 is MNHEY and CDR2 is SMNVEV (reference sequence). This CDR3 region has 13 residues.

V gene TRBV7-9 combines with J gene TRBJ1-4, with TRBD1 identical over 8 bases. CDR1 and CDR2 (germline): SEHNR, FQNEAQ (reference sequence). Trimming cost V 5 bases and J 8 bases; bases outside gene matches: 16. The CDR3 is 17 residues long. In nucleotides, the CDR3 is TGTGCCAGCAGCCGAGACAGGGGTGGACGAAGGGACGAAAAACTGTTTTTT. Translating it yields CASSRDRGGRRDEKLFF.

V gene TRBV6-5 combines with J gene TRBJ2-7, with 8 bases aligning to TRBD1. V shed 7 bases and J 2 bases; nucleotides not matched to a gene: 10. The length of the CDR3 is 15 residues. The germline V gene has CDR1 MNHEY and CDR2 SVGAGI. The CDR3 here is CASKTGVGMAYEQYF. The CDR3 coding sequence is TGTGCCAGCAAGACAGGGGTTGGTATGGCCTACGAGCAGTACTTC.

The chain recombines TRBV24-1 with TRBJ2-7; 10 bases line up with TRBD2. Germline values: CDR1 KGHDR, CDR2 SFDVKD. J was trimmed by 5 bases and V by 3 bases; bases with no gene match: 9. The CDR3 runs to 16 residues. The CDR3 DNA follows: TGTGCCACCAGTGATCCGACTAGCGGGTTCGGAGACGAGCAGTACTTC. Translating it yields CATSDPTSGFGDEQYF.

The V call is TRBV30, the J call TRBJ1-6; the D is unclear. CDR3 length: 14 amino acids. V gave up 1 base and J gave up 6 bases, with 10 bases separating them. Per the germline V gene, CDR1 is GTSNPN and CDR2 is SVGIG (reference sequence). The CDR3 sequence is CAWSGTMINSPLHF. Written as DNA, the CDR3 is TGTGCCTGGAGTGGGACGATGATTAATTCACCCCTCCACTTT.

This rearrangement joins TRBV19 to TRBJ1-5; TRBD1 aligns across 8 bases. In germline, CDR1 is LNHDA, CDR2 SQIVND (reference sequence). V gave up 1 base and J gave up 4 bases; unmatched junction bases: 12. This CDR3 is built from 18 residues. CDR3 loop: CASSIAGRGLLGNQPQHF. CDR3 in DNA: TGTGCCAGTAGTATAGCGGGCAGGGGGCTTCTGGGAAATCAGCCCCAGCATTTT.

V is TRBV7-2 and J is TRBJ2-7, with 7 positions matching TRBD1. Germline trimming cut 1 base from V and 11 bases from J; bases unmatched to any gene: 11. From germline, CDR1 is SGHTA and CDR2 FQGNSA. The CDR3 runs to 14 residues. As DNA, the CDR3 is TGTGCCAGCAGCTTAGGGGATTCTAGGGGGCGGGAGTACTTC. It translates to CASSLGDSRGREYF. The whole variable domain, remainder taken from reference TRBV7-2 and TRBJ2-7, is GAGVSQSPSNKVTEKGKDVELRCDPISGHTALYWYRQSLGQGLEFLIYFQGNSAPDKSGLPSDRFSAERTGGSVSTLTIQRTQQEDSAVYLCASSLGDSRGREYFGPGTRLTVT.

This chain joins TRBV6-1 and TRBJ2-7; D is undetermined. Trimming removed 2 bases at V and 8 bases at J, with 13 bases between. This CDR3 contains 13 residues. Germline V gives CDR1 MNHNS, CDR2 SASEGT. In DNA form, the CDR3 reads TGTGCCAGCAGTGAATCCCCCGTAGAGAAGCAGTACTTC. Translation: CASSESPVEKQYF.

Written as DNA, the CDR3 is TGTGCCAGCAGTTACGCGGGACAGGGGGCGGATGGCTACACCTTC. This codes for CASSYAGQGADGYTF. The V and J genes are TRBV6-6 and TRBJ1-2, with TRBD1 matching over 12 bases. Trimming cost V 2 bases and J 6 bases; bases outside gene matches: 4. The V gene's germline CDR1 is MNHNY and CDR2 SVGAGI (reference sequence). This CDR3 is 15 amino acids long.

The CDR3 protein is CASSLSTSGTNEQFF. DNA for the CDR3: TGTGCCAGCAGCCTATCGACTAGCGGGACTAATGAGCAGTTCTTC. V and J are TRBV7-3 and TRBJ2-1; 11 bases align to TRBD2. Trimming removed 5 bases from V and 7 bases from J; junction bases left unmatched: 7. The germline V gene encodes CDR1 SGHTA and CDR2 FQGTGA. The CDR3 has 15 amino acids. The whole variable domain, filled in from reference TRBV7-3 and TRBJ2-1, reads GAGVSQTPSNKVTEKGKYVELRCDPISGHTALYWYRQSLGQGPEFLIYFQGTGAADDSGLPNDRFFAVRPEGSVSTLKIQRTERGDSAVYLCASSLSTSGTNEQFFGPGTRLTVL.

The chain combines TRBV19 with TRBJ2-7; possible D gene TRBD1, 5 bases. Germline loops: CDR1 LNHDA, CDR2 SQIVND (reference sequence). The ends were cut back, 3 bases at V and 2 bases at J, with 8 bases in the middle. CDR3 size: 13 residues. CDR3 sequence reads: CASSIAGTYEQYF. DNA of the CDR3: TGTGCCAGTAGTATTGCAGGGACCTACGAGCAGTACTTC. The full variable domain, with the rest looked up from reference TRBV19 and TRBJ2-7, is DGGITQSPKYLFRKEGQNVTLSCEQNLNHDAMYWYRQDPGQGLRLIYYSQIVNDFQKGDIAEGYSVSREKKESFPLTVTSAQKNPTAFYLCASSIAGTYEQYFGPGTRLTVT.

The V and J genes are TRBV6-6 and TRBJ1-5, with D hard to call. V was clipped by 0 bases and J by 6 bases, with 9 bases between them. The CDR3 runs to 14 residues. The germline V gene has CDR1 MNHNY and CDR2 SVGAGI (reference sequence). For the CDR3, the DNA is TGTGCCAGCAGTTACTCGAACGGGTTTCAGCCCCAGCATTTT. It codes for CASSYSNGFQPQHF.

A single count supports this clone. The CDR3 loop reads CASSPFSGATEAFF. The CDR3 nucleotides are TGTGCCAGCTCACCATTTTCAGGGGCTACTGAAGCTTTCTTT. The V and J genes are TRBV18 and TRBJ1-1; tentative D call: TRBD1 (6 bases). The CDR3 extends over 14 amino acids. Trimming shortened V by 2 bases and J by 5 bases, and 12 bases separated the two germline ends. Germline V lookup: CDR1 KGHSH, CDR2 LQKENI.

This clone was seen more than once but under ten times. The rearrangement joins TRBV7-9 to TRBJ2-1, with D possibly TRBD1 on 5 matching bases. Trimming removed 1 base from V and 7 bases from J, with 8 bases in between. The CDR3 is 13 amino acids. From germline, CDR1 is SEHNR and CDR2 FQNEAQ (reference sequence). The CDR3 DNA is TGTGCCAGCAGCTTAGAAGGGGCAAATGAGCAGTTCTTC. It codes for CASSLEGANEQFF.

This clone was seen only once. The chain couples TRBV28 to TRBJ2-1, with D possibly being TRBD2 (6 bases). CDR3 length: 15 residues. Germline lookup yields CDR1 MDHEN and CDR2 SYDVKM. The V end was cut by 6 bases, the J end by 0 bases, with 12 bases between. The CDR3 spells CASRGGAASYNEQFF. In DNA, the CDR3 is TGTGCCAGCAGGGGAGGAGCGGCCTCCTACAATGAGCAGTTCTTC.

The rearrangement joins TRBV19 to TRBJ1-1; 8 bases fit TRBD1. There are 14 residues in the CDR3. CDR1 LNHDA and CDR2 SQIVND come from the germline V gene (reference sequence). V trimming: 5 bases; J trimming: 6 bases; junction bases outside the gene matches: 8. This chain's CDR3 is CASSPRQGSSEAFF. The CDR3 DNA reads TGTGCCAGTAGTCCCCGACAGGGGAGCTCTGAAGCTTTCTTT. Full variable domain (outside the CDR3, taken from reference TRBV19 and TRBJ1-1): DGGITQSPKYLFRKEGQNVTLSCEQNLNHDAMYWYRQDPGQGLRLIYYSQIVNDFQKGDIAEGYSVSREKKESFPLTVTSAQKNPTAFYLCASSPRQGSSEAFFGQGTRLTVV.

V gene TRBV6-1 combines with J gene TRBJ2-7, with D hard to call. CDR3 length equals 14 residues. Deletions cut 2 bases from V and 0 bases from J, with 8 bases between. The germline V gene encodes CDR1 MNHNS and CDR2 SASEGT. CDR3 loop: CASSESHSSYEQYF. The CDR3 bases are TGTGCCAGCAGTGAAAGCCACAGCTCCTACGAGCAGTACTTC.

This chain uses TRBV19 with TRBJ1-4; 7 bases are shared with TRBD1. Germline loops: CDR1 LNHDA, CDR2 SQIVND (reference sequence). The CDR3 runs to 15 residues. With V trimmed by 3 bases and J by 4 bases, 5 bases remained unmatched. The CDR3 reads CASSMGTAVNEKLFF. CDR3 nucleotides: TGTGCCAGTAGTATGGGGACAGCGGTTAATGAAAAACTGTTTTTT. The whole variable domain, remainder taken from reference TRBV19 and TRBJ1-4, is DGGITQSPKYLFRKEGQNVTLSCEQNLNHDAMYWYRQDPGQGLRLIYYSQIVNDFQKGDIAEGYSVSREKKESFPLTVTSAQKNPTAFYLCASSMGTAVNEKLFFGSGTQLSVL.

V and J are TRBV18 and TRBJ1-1; 9 nucleotides match TRBD1. V lost 6 bases and J lost 5; bases outside the gene matches: 7. Germline V CDR1 and CDR2: KGHSH, LQKENI. CDR3 length equals 14 residues. This CDR3 reads CASSRDRGSTEAFF. Written as DNA, the CDR3 is TGTGCCAGCTCTCGCGACAGGGGGAGTACTGAAGCTTTCTTT.

This sequence joins TRBV7-9 and TRBJ2-4; TRBD2 might be the D (6 bases). V shed 5 bases and J shed 0 bases, with 23 bases lying between them. CDR3 size: 19 residues. Germline V gives CDR1 SEHNR, CDR2 FQNEAQ (reference sequence). The CDR3, as DNA: TGTGCCAGCAGCCTTGGCAACATCAGGGAGGACATAGCCAAAAACATTCAGTACTTC. Encoded protein: CASSLGNIREDIAKNIQYF.

This chain uses TRBV7-9 with TRBJ2-3, with D perhaps being TRBD1 or TRBD2 (5 bases each). Trimming pared 5 bases from V and 0 bases from J, leaving 12 bases between. CDR3 length: 15 amino acids. Germline V CDR1 and CDR2: SEHNR, FQNEAQ (reference sequence). The chain's CDR3 is CASSLGTPSTDTQYF. The CDR3 bases are TGTGCCAGCAGCCTCGGGACCCCTAGCACAGATACGCAGTATTTT.

The chain couples TRBV9 to TRBJ1-2; D is unresolved. Trimming removed 0 bases from V and 5 bases from J, with 5 bases in between. The germline V gene has CDR1 SGDLS and CDR2 YYNGEE. The CDR3 is 12 amino acids. The CDR3 nucleotides are TGTGCCAGCAGCGTAGTGGAGTATGGCTACACCTTC. This sequence encodes CASSVVEYGYTF.

J is TRBJ1-2 and V is TRBV12-3 or TRBV12-4, with a possible D match to TRBD1 (6 bases). Trimming shortened V by 7 bases and J by 13 bases, and 19 bases separated the two germline ends. The CDR3 runs to 12 residues. CDR3 residues: CASTQRDTMFTF. DNA for the CDR3: TGTGCCAGCACTCAAAGGGACACCATGTTCACCTTC.

The chain recombines TRBV10-3 with TRBJ2-5; D is uncertain. Trimming stripped 2 bases from V and 0 bases from J, with 4 bases between. Looked up from germline, CDR1 is ENHRY and CDR2 is SYGVKD. CDR3 size: 13 residues. CDR3 DNA: TGTGCCATCAGTGAGGGCTACCAAGAGACCCAGTACTTC. Translating it yields CAISEGYQETQYF.